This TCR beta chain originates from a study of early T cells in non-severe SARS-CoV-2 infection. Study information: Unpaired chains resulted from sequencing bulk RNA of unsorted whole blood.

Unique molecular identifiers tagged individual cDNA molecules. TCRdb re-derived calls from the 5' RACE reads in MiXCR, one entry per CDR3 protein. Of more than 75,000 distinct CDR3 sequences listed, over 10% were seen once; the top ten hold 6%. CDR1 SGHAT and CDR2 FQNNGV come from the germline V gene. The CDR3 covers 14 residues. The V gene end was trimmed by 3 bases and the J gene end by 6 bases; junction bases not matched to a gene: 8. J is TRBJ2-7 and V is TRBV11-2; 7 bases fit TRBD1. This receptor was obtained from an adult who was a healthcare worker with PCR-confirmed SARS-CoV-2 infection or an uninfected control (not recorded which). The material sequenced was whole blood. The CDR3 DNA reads TGTGCCAGCAGCTTTTACGCAGGGGGACGCGAGCAGTACTTC. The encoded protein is CASSFYAGGREQYF.